Listed below are T cell receptor beta chains from one sample, sequenced in a study of T cells in Graves' hyperthyroidism and ophthalmopathy. TCRdb analysed the multiplex PCR reads with MiXCR anew, one entry per CDR3 protein. The sample comprises about 290,000 distinct CDR3 sequences, approximately 15% of which are singletons, and roughly 7.7% rests with the top ten. The material sequenced was blood. The receptors were sampled from a woman in her forties with Graves' hyperthyroidism. Both conserved end residues are part of each CDR3.

length	V	CDR3
18	TRBV7-9	CASSLGVGEPGRDTEAFF
15	TRBV5-1	CASSPYRDYTDTQYF
16	TRBV3-1	CASSYEDRRGGNTIYF
13	TRBV27	CASSSLPGDGYTF
16	TRBV28	CASSPTGPIAKNIQYF
17	TRBV11-2	CTSSLVSGRISGNTIYF
14	TRBV7-8	CASSFQGAHQPQHF
13	TRBV2	CASSDQGFTEAFF
15	TRBV6-4	CASSDSLDPNYGYTF
16	TRBV18	CASSPDRGTTNEKLFF
14	TRBV24-1	CATSDLLGGETQYF
16	TRBV7-2	CASSLAGRRILNGYTF
15	TRBV7-2	CASTPVRGNNYGYTF
17	TRBV12-3/TRBV12-4	CASSGRDREPGANVLTF
14	TRBV6-9	CASSSPRVGHEQYF
14	TRBV30	CASKRDRITDTQYF
11	TRBV5-5	CASNPLYEQYF
11	TRBV2	CASTQADEQYF
14	TRBV28	CASSLFSPGQELFF
13	TRBV27	CASRRDSSYEQYF
13	TRBV28	CASSPPRGDEQYF
15	TRBV11-3	CASSLAGRVYNEQFF
14	TRBV7-9	CASSSSYVTDTQYF
13	TRBV7-2	CASSQGRDTEAFF
15	TRBV20-1	CSARATTGKVETQYF
12	TRBV28	CASSFSNSPLHF
12	TRBV20-1	CSARGDSWEQFF
14	TRBV5-8	CASSLDRGNYGYTF
17	TRBV6-2/TRBV6-3	CASSYPDWSSEVYEQYF
12	TRBV29-1	CSVDNGNTEAFF
17	TRBV28	CASSLPGQGAWNTEAFF
14	TRBV7-9	CASSLSSGKDTQYF